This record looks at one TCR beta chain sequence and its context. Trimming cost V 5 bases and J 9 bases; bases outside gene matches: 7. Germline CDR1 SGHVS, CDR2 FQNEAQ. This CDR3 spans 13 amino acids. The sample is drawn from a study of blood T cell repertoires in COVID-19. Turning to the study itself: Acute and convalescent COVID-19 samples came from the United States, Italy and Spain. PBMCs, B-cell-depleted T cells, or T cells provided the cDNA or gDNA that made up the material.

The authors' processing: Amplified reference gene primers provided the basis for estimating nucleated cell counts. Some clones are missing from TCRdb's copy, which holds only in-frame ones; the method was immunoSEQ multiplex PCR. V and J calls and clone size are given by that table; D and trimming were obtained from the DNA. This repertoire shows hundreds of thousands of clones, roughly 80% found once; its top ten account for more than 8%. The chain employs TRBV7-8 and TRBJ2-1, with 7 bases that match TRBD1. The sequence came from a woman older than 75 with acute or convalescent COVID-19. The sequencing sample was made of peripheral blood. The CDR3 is CASSTRQGGEQFF. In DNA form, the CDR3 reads TGTGCCAGCAGCACCCGACAGGGCGGTGAGCAGTTCTTC.